This T cell receptor (beta chain) is from a study of a mutant IDH1 vaccine in newly diagnosed glioma. Background on the study: Visits V12 and V13 fell at weeks 35 and 47, respectively. Findings and limits, study-wide: The occurrence of vaccine-induced immune responses was seen in over 85% of patients.

The assay was immunoSEQ multiplex PCR, and TCRdb's table has in-frame clones only and misses some. In the table there are some 62,000 clones, roughly four fifths of which are singletons. This sample's time point: week 47, end of study. Doses comprised 300 ug of mutant IDH1 20-mer peptide each, plus topical imiquimod. V gave up 3 bases and J gave up 12 bases, with 9 bases separating them. The germline gives CDR1 DFQATT, CDR2 SNEGSKA (reference sequence). The CDR3 has 10 residues. As concerns this clone: Its antigen is currently unknown.

The chain uses TRBV20-1 and TRBJ2-1; D unclear. Sequencing used PBMCs, obtained from a glioma patient whose treatment included an IDH1 peptide vaccine. The receptor comes from a man aged 30-40 years with glioma. CDR3 bases: TGCAGTGCTAGTGAAGTAAGGCAGTTCTTC. It specifies CSASEVRQFF.